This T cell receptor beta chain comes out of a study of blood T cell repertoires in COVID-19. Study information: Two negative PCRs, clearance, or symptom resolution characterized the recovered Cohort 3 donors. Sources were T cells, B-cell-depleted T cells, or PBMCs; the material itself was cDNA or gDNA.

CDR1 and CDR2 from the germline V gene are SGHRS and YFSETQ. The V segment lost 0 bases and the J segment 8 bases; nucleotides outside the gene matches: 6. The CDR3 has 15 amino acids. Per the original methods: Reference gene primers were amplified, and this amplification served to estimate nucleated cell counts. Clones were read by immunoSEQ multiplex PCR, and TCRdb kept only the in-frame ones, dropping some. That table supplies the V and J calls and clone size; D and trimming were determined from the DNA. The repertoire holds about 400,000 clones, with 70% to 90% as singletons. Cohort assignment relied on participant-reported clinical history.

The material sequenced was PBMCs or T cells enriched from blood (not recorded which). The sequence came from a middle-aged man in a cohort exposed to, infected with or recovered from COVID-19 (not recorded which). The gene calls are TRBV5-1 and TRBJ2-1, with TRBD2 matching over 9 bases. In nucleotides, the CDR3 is TGCGCCAGCAGCTTGGTGGCTAGCGGGACATATGAGCAGTTCTTC. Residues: CASSLVASGTYEQFF.